Detailed here is one TCR beta chain. Assay used: immunoSEQ multiplex PCR; TCRdb lists only in-frame clones, some missing. The sample shows about 170,000 clones, more than 85% of them seen only once. The data are from a study of blood T cell repertoires in COVID-19. Study-level background: Researchers got acute and convalescent COVID-19 samples from the United States, Italy and Spain. PBMCs, B-cell-depleted T cells, or T cells provided the cDNA or gDNA that made up the material.

Trimming took off 3 bases at V and 3 bases at J, with 15 bases between the two ends. CDR3 length equals 14 residues. CDR1 is DFQATT, CDR2 SNEGSKA, per germline (reference sequence). This clonotype originated in a woman older than 75 with COVID-19, enrolled during active disease. J is TRBJ2-7 and V is TRBV20-1, with D unresolved. The material sequenced was peripheral blood. The CDR3 DNA reads as TGCAGTGCTAGTTTTGGCGGAGTGGACTACGAGCAGTACTTC. Its protein product is CSASFGGVDYEQYF.